This T cell receptor beta chain was recovered during a study of T-cell reconstitution after alpha-beta-depleted transplantation in children. Study-wide results and caveats: Surviving recipient cells, namely T cells and thymic progenitors, were the source of high day-60 TCRbeta diversity in some patients.

This clonotype was seen at least ten times. The antigen is not known. Unique molecular identifiers were built into the TCRbeta library. TCRdb reprocessed the PCR reads with MiXCR, giving one entry per CDR3 protein. The repertoire holds about 170,000 distinct CDR3 sequences, with roughly 10% as singletons. The CDR3 covers 14 residues. V was shortened by 1 base and J by 0 bases, with 6 bases between the two germline ends. The specimen comprised PBMCs, sampled before TCRalphabeta/CD19-depleted stem cell transplant. This TCR came from a boy between 2 and 10 years old with acute myeloid leukemia, due to receive a stem cell transplant. J is TRBJ2-5 and V is TRBV12-3 or TRBV12-4; D not resolved. The CDR3: CASSLVGYQETQYF. CDR3 coding DNA: TGTGCCAGCAGTTTAGTGGGGTACCAAGAGACCCAGTACTTC.